This T cell receptor (beta chain) was found in a study of response to subunit inactivated influenza vaccine. Whole-study results and caveats: Seasonal influenza vaccination, on each occasion, was suggested by the authors to recruit few new T cells.

In its sample, this clonotype was seen once. Its matching antigen is unknown. Germline V CDR1 and CDR2: LGHNA, YNFKEQ. The CDR3 is made up of 16 amino acids. The trim removed 5 bases at V and 2 bases at J, leaving 7 bases unmatched. TCRdb reprocessed the RT-PCR reads via MiXCR and lists one record per CDR3 protein. The data hold fewer than 750,000 distinct CDR3 sequences, with about 15% observed a single time. The sequenced sample was PBMCs from blood, obtained less than 13 days after vaccination. This chain connects TRBV4-2 to TRBJ2-3, with 10 positions matching TRBD2. The TCR originated in a man aged 45-60 years who received an inactivated influenza vaccine. The DNA for the CDR3 is TGTGCCAGCAGCTTCTCTAGCGGGGGCTACACAGATACGCAGTATTTT. Protein product: CASSFSSGGYTDTQYF.